Given below is one T cell receptor (beta chain) in context. The antigen is undetermined. 60 Vbeta and 13 Jbeta primers were used in PCR. Repertoires were generated with immunoSEQ multiplex PCR, while TCRdb's copy carries only in-frame clones and drops some. The sample comprises around 140,000 clones, around 72% of which are singletons, and under 5.5% rests with the top ten. The data were obtained in a study of cytomegalovirus exposure and HLA in healthy donors. Study-wide points: The productive fraction for most TCR beta V segments was about 87% or about 30% in an earlier analysis. A later analysis found that most CMV-associated TCR beta chains appeared HLA-restricted. Researchers reported that three CMV-associated chains were confirmed in vitro as CMV antigen-specific. Equally common other TCR beta chains were less clonally expanded than HLA-associated ones, a later analysis found.

The CDR3 consists of 15 residues. Per germline, CDR1 SGDLS and CDR2 YYNGEE. The V segment lost 0 bases and the J segment 5 bases; nucleotides outside the gene matches: 7. The origin of this receptor is a middle-aged man in good health and CMV-seropositive. The sample comprised PBMCs. V and J are TRBV9 and TRBJ2-7; 8 bases fit TRBD1. This CDR3 reads CASSVGGRGLDEQYF. For the CDR3, the DNA is TGTGCCAGCAGCGTAGGTGGCAGGGGGCTTGACGAGCAGTACTTC. The variable domain in full, completed from reference TRBV9 and TRBJ2-7, reads DSGVTQTPKHLITATGQRVTLRCSPRSGDLSVYWYQQSLDQGLQFLIQYYNGEERAKGNILERFSAQQFPDLHSELNLSSLELGDSALYFCASSVGGRGLDEQYFGPGTRLTVT.